Included here is one TCR beta chain sequence, with context. Its antigen remains unidentified. The CDR3 is 15 amino acids. Per the germline V gene, CDR1 is SGHNT and CDR2 is YYREEE (reference sequence). The V end lost 4 bases, the J end lost 1 base, and 14 bases lay between the germline ends. The source of the sample is a study of T cell responses to AZD1222 COVID-19 vaccine. Regarding the study as a whole: Repertoires were collected only later (after the peak T cell response had occurred). Baseline seropositivity characterized only a handful of AZD1222 recipients. Among vaccine-associated CD4 TCRs, coverage spanned spike, with dominance at 160-218 and 743-854.

The protocol was immunoSEQ multiplex PCR, while the TCRdb copy is restricted to in-frame clones and leaves out a portion. The table lists more than 85,000 clones, roughly nine tenths of them singletons. This chain joins TRBV5-4 and TRBJ1-1; TRBD1 is a possible D gene (5 bases). The clonotype was recovered from an adult in good health. The sequenced sample was peripheral blood, obtained on day 0 of AZD1222 vaccination. CDR3 region: CASSLEGQGNTEAFF. DNA of the CDR3: TGTGCCAGCAGCCTTGAGGGGCAGGGGAACACTGAAGCTTTCTTT.